Following are 26 T cell receptor beta chains from one sample sequenced in a study of OX40 agonist ivuxolimab in advanced cancers. The data were produced by immunoSEQ multiplex PCR, yet TCRdb's version contains in-frame clones alone and is incomplete. The sample yields tens of thousands of clones, around four fifths seen once. The specimen was CD4+ or CD8+ T cells sorted from blood, collected in a trial of the OX40 agonist ivuxolimab. All receptors derive from an adult with an advanced solid tumor such as melanoma, head and neck, liver or kidney cancer.

The J gene is TRBJ2-5, the V gene TRBV7-9; D is perhaps TRBD2 (6 bases). V dropped 5 bases and J dropped 5 bases, with 21 bases sitting between them. This CDR3 spans 16 amino acids. Looked up from germline, CDR1 is SEHNR and CDR2 is FQNEAQ (reference sequence). The CDR3 protein is CASSPLSGVAGETQYF. The DNA for the CDR3 is TGTGCCAGCAGCCCACTTTCCGGGGTGGCGGGGGAGACCCAGTACTTC.

This chain uses TRBV7-2 with TRBJ1-5; the match to TRBD1 covers 9 bases. The CDR3 is 15 residues long. Trimming at V came to 4 bases and at J to 5 bases, leaving 6 bases not matched to a gene. CDR1 and CDR2 (germline): SGHTA, FQGNSA. In nucleotides, the CDR3 is TGTGCCAGCAGCTCCATACGGACAGGGGATCAGCCCCAGCATTTT. This codes for CASSSIRTGDQPQHF.

The chain joins TRBV19 to TRBJ1-5; D perhaps matches TRBD1 (5 bases). V lost 5 bases, J lost 0 bases, and 17 bases lay in between. Germline V gene lookup returns CDR1 LNHDA and CDR2 SQIVND (reference sequence). The CDR3 runs to 17 residues. This chain's CDR3 is CASSPEEGVFSNQPQHF. The CDR3 bases are TGTGCCAGTAGTCCCGAAGAAGGGGTCTTTAGCAATCAGCCCCAGCATTTT. The whole variable domain, filled in from reference TRBV19 and TRBJ1-5, reads DGGITQSPKYLFRKEGQNVTLSCEQNLNHDAMYWYRQDPGQGLRLIYYSQIVNDFQKGDIAEGYSVSREKKESFPLTVTSAQKNPTAFYLCASSPEEGVFSNQPQHFGDGTRLSIL.

V is TRBV30 and J is TRBJ2-7; D remains ambiguous. Trimming took 2 bases from V and 3 from J, leaving 23 bases between them. This CDR3 region has 17 residues. Germline CDR1 reads GTSNPN; CDR2 reads SVGIG (reference sequence). The CDR3 is CAWSPPPTSVSFYEQYF. The CDR3 nucleotides are TGTGCCTGGAGTCCCCCCCCCACGTCTGTCTCTTTCTACGAGCAGTACTTC.

The chain recombines TRBV5-1 with TRBJ1-3; D uncertain. V gave up 4 bases and J gave up 3 bases, with 11 bases separating them. CDR3 size: 14 residues. Germline CDR1 is SGHRS and CDR2 is YFSETQ. Written as DNA, the CDR3 is TGCGCCAGCAGCGAGTCAGGCGGTGGAAACACCATATATTTT. This translates into CASSESGGGNTIYF.

Only one count was recorded for this clone. The chain links TRBV29-1 to TRBJ2-3; D perhaps matches TRBD2 (6 bases). CDR1 and CDR2 from the germline V gene are SQVTM and ANQGSEA. V shed 7 bases and J shed 0 bases, with 14 bases lying between them. The CDR3 contains 14 residues. CDR3 protein: CSAQTGVSTDTQYF. The CDR3 DNA sequence: TGCAGCGCCCAAACGGGGGTGAGCACAGATACGCAGTATTTT.

The chain carries TRBV11-2 and TRBJ1-4, with D perhaps matching TRBD1 (5 bases). CDR3 length equals 14 residues. The V gene lost 6 bases and the J gene lost 5 bases, with 13 bases spanning the gap. Germline V gene lookup returns CDR1 SGHAT and CDR2 FQNNGV. The CDR3 DNA sequence: TGTGCCAGCAGGATAGGGCAGGGCAATGAAAAACTGTTTTTT. Amino acids: CASRIGQGNEKLFF.

This sequence joins TRBV9 and TRBJ2-4, with 14 nucleotides matching TRBD2. The CDR3 is 16 residues long. CDR1 SGDLS and CDR2 YYNGEE come from the germline V gene. With V trimmed by 0 bases and J by 8 bases, 4 bases remained unmatched. The CDR3 DNA sequence: TGTGCCAGCAGCGTAGAGGGACTAGCGGGAGTGGACATTCAGTACTTC. As protein: CASSVEGLAGVDIQYF.

This sequence joins TRBV29-1 and TRBJ2-3, with TRBD2 matching 13 bases. Germline lookup yields CDR1 SQVTM and CDR2 ANQGSEA. The CDR3 contains 12 residues. V lost 6 bases to trimming and J lost 10 bases; unmatched junction nucleotides: 4. The CDR3 protein is CSVTSGGAPQYF. CDR3 sequence (DNA): TGCAGCGTAACTAGCGGGGGGGCCCCGCAGTATTTT.

The chain uses TRBV21-1 and TRBJ1-1. TRBV21-1 is designated a pseudogene. CDR3 length: 11 amino acids. CDR3 residues: CASPANTEAFF. The DNA of the CDR3 is TGTGCCAGCCCGGCTAACACTGAAGCTTTCTTT.

This chain uses TRBV5-5 with TRBJ2-7; no clear D. CDR3 size: 15 residues. V was clipped by 4 bases and J by 3 bases, with 17 bases between them. Germline loops: CDR1 SGHKS, CDR2 YYEKEE (reference sequence). The DNA of the CDR3 is TGTGCCAGCAGCGTGGGCCCCCTTAATCACTACGAGCAGTACTTC. Translated, it gives CASSVGPLNHYEQYF.

This clone was observed a few times. The chain joins TRBV29-1 to TRBJ1-2, with 7 nucleotides matching TRBD1. Germline V gene sequence: CDR1 SQVTM, CDR2 ANQGSEA. The CDR3 runs to 13 residues. J lost 5 bases, V lost 6 bases, and 9 bases had no gene match. CDR3 loop: CSVGRSQGYGYTF. For the CDR3, the DNA is TGCAGCGTGGGAAGGTCACAGGGGTATGGCTACACCTTC.

The chain joins TRBV9 to TRBJ1-3, with D perhaps matching TRBD1 (6 bases). V gave up 0 bases and J gave up 0 bases, with 7 bases separating them. Germline CDR1 reads SGDLS; CDR2 reads YYNGEE. The CDR3 length is 15 residues. The CDR3 bases are TGTGCCAGCAGCGTAGAACAGGGCTCTGGAAACACCATATATTTT. This gives the protein CASSVEQGSGNTIYF.

CDR3 nucleotide sequence: TGTGCCACCAGCACGGGACGGTTCAATCAGCCCCAGCATTTT. Protein: CATSTGRFNQPQHF. V gene TRBV15 combines with J gene TRBJ1-5, with D possibly being TRBD1 (5 bases). Germline lookup yields CDR1 LNHNV and CDR2 YYDKDF (reference sequence). The CDR3 loop spans 14 amino acids. V lost 4 bases and J 3 bases, leaving 10 bases between the germline ends. Supplemented by reference TRBV15 and TRBJ1-5, the full variable domain reads DAMVIQNPRYQVTQFGKPVTLSCSQTLNHNVMYWYQQKSSQAPKLLFHYYDKDFNNEADTPDNFQSRRPNTSFCFLDIRSPGLGDTAMYLCATSTGRFNQPQHFGDGTRLSIL.

CDR3 amino acids: CASSVDGLAKNIQYF. DNA of the CDR3: TGTGCCAGCAGCGTAGACGGGTTAGCCAAAAACATTCAGTACTTC. The chain joins TRBV9 to TRBJ2-4; D gene ambiguous. CDR1 SGDLS and CDR2 YYNGEE come from the germline V gene. The ends were cut back, 0 bases at V and 0 bases at J, with 7 bases in the middle. This CDR3 spans 15 amino acids.

The rearrangement joins TRBV4-3 to TRBJ2-3; D call uncertain. The CDR3 loop spans 13 amino acids. The V gene's germline CDR1 is LGHNA and CDR2 YSLEER. V was clipped by 4 bases and J by 7 bases, with 12 bases between them. CDR3 in amino acids: CASSRLLQNTQYF. As DNA, the CDR3 is TGCGCCAGCAGCCGCTTGCTACAGAATACGCAGTATTTT.

This rearrangement joins TRBV5-1 to TRBJ2-7; TRBD1 aligns across 10 bases. The CDR3 runs to 15 residues. The germline CDR1 and CDR2 sequences are SGHRS and YFSETQ. The ends lost 0 bases at V and 7 bases at J; junction bases unmatched: 7. The CDR3 is CASSLGQGASWEQYF. Written as DNA, the CDR3 is TGCGCCAGCAGCTTGGGACAGGGGGCTTCGTGGGAGCAGTACTTC.

The V and J genes are TRBV7-3 and TRBJ2-7; D remains unclear. Trimming took 2 bases from V and 0 from J, leaving 5 bases between them. This CDR3 is built from 13 residues. Germline CDR1 is SGHTA and CDR2 is FQGTGA. CDR3 bases: TGTGCCAGCAGCTTATCCAACTCCTACGAGCAGTACTTC. It codes for CASSLSNSYEQYF.

The chain links TRBV2 to TRBJ2-2; 7 nucleotides align to TRBD1. Germline CDR1 is SNHLY and CDR2 is FYNNEI. With 5 bases clipped from V and 3 bases from J, the junction kept 3 bases outside the gene matches. The CDR3 consists of 14 residues. The CDR3 bases are TGTGCCAGCAGTACAGGGGTTTACACCGGGGAGCTGTTTTTT. This sequence encodes CASSTGVYTGELFF. The full variable domain, rest sourced from reference TRBV2 and TRBJ2-2, is EPEVTQTPSHQVTQMGQEVILRCVPISNHLYFYWYRQILGQKVEFLVSFYNNEISEKSEIFDDQFSVERPDGSNFTLKIRSTKLEDSAMYFCASSTGVYTGELFFGEGSRLTVL.

CDR3 sequence reads: CATSIKTSGNHEQYF. For the CDR3, the DNA is TGTGCCACCAGCATCAAGACTAGCGGGAACCACGAGCAGTACTTC. The chain is built from TRBV15 and TRBJ2-7; TRBD2 aligns across 11 bases. Germline assignment: CDR1 LNHNV and CDR2 YYDKDF (reference sequence). This CDR3 has 15 residues. With V trimmed by 4 bases and J by 5 bases, 7 bases remained unmatched.

The chain carries TRBV5-6 and TRBJ1-2, with D tentatively TRBD1 (5 bases). Germline values: CDR1 SGHDT, CDR2 YYEEEE. This CDR3 comprises 16 residues. Trimming took 0 bases from V and 4 from J, leaving 16 bases between them. DNA for the CDR3: TGTGCCAGCAGCTTGGGATTTGGGGGTAGTGGCTATGGCTACACCTTC. It codes for CASSLGFGGSGYGYTF.

The chain recombines TRBV19 with TRBJ1-2, with 7 nucleotides matching TRBD1. Unmatched junction bases numbered 3, after V lost 3 bases and J lost 5 bases. Germline V gives CDR1 LNHDA, CDR2 SQIVND (reference sequence). The CDR3 covers 13 residues. CDR3 residues: CASSITGEYGYTF. The CDR3 DNA is TGTGCCAGTAGTATTACAGGGGAGTATGGCTACACCTTC.

The chain joins TRBV7-3 to TRBJ2-2, with 11 bases identical to TRBD2. There are 16 residues in the CDR3. The V gene's germline CDR1 is SGHTA and CDR2 FQGTGA. Trimming cost V 5 bases and J 5 bases; bases outside gene matches: 7. CDR3 in DNA: TGTGCCAGCAGCGTCACTAGCGGGAGTGGTACCGGGGAGCTGTTTTTT. The encoded protein is CASSVTSGSGTGELFF. The variable domain in full, with the rest retrieved from reference TRBV7-3 and TRBJ2-2, is GAGVSQTPSNKVTEKGKYVELRCDPISGHTALYWYRQSLGQGPEFLIYFQGTGAADDSGLPNDRFFAVRPEGSVSTLKIQRTERGDSAVYLCASSVTSGSGTGELFFGEGSRLTVL.

The chain joins TRBV7-6 to TRBJ1-4, with D possibly matching TRBD1 (6 bases). Germline V gene data show CDR1 as SGHVS and CDR2 as FNYEAQ. The CDR3 is made up of 16 amino acids. Trimming removed 4 bases from V and 5 bases from J, with 17 bases in between. The CDR3 reads CASSSDVQGLNEKLFF. The CDR3 coding sequence is TGTGCCAGCAGCTCAGATGTTCAGGGGCTCAATGAAAAACTGTTTTTT.

The chain uses TRBV5-1 and TRBJ1-1; D is unresolved. Germline V gene data show CDR1 as SGHRS and CDR2 as YFSETQ. V shed 2 bases and J shed 3 bases, with 14 bases lying between them. This CDR3 is 15 amino acids long. The CDR3, as DNA: TGCGCCAGCAGCTTCTTGGGGTTTACGGACACTGAAGCTTTCTTT. This translates into CASSFLGFTDTEAFF.

The rearrangement uses TRBV4-2 and TRBJ1-1, with D perhaps TRBD1 (5 bases). Trimming stripped 5 bases from V and 3 bases from J, with 10 bases between. CDR3 size: 13 residues. Germline lookup yields CDR1 LGHNA and CDR2 YNFKEQ. CDR3 in DNA: TGTGCCAGCAGCGACCGGGACTACACTGAAGCTTTCTTT. Translating it yields CASSDRDYTEAFF.